This TCR beta chain was recorded in a study of blood T cell repertoires in COVID-19. TCRdb keeps only in-frame clones here, not all; method: immunoSEQ multiplex PCR. The sample holds roughly 150,000 clones, over 70% seen once. V lost 3 bases and J 12 bases, leaving 12 bases between the germline ends. This CDR3 is built from 11 residues. The germline V gene has CDR1 GTSNPN and CDR2 SVGIG (reference sequence). Sequenced: peripheral blood. The source of this sequence is a woman between 70 and 85 years old who had recovered from COVID-19. The chain has TRBV30 and TRBJ2-1, with unresolved D. The CDR3 spells CAWRFGLGQFF. CDR3 DNA: TGTGCCTGGAGGTTCGGGTTGGGGCAGTTCTTC. Variable domain in full (rest from reference TRBV30 and TRBJ2-1): SQTIHQWPATLVQPVGSPLSLECTVEGTSNPNLYWYRQAAGRGLQLLFYSVGIGQISSEVPQNLSASRPQDRQFILSSKKLLLSDSGFYLCAWRFGLGQFFGPGTRLTVL.